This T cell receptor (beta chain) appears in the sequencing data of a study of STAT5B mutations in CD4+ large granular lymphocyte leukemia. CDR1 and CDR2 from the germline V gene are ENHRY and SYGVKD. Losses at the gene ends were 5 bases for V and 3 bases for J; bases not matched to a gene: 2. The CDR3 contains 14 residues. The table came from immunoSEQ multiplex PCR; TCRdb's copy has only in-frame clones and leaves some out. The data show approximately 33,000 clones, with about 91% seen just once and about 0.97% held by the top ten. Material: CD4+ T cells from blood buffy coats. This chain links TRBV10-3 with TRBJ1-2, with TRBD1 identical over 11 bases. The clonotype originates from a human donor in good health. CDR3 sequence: CAISPGQGDYGYTF. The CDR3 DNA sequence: TGTGCCATCAGTCCGGGACAGGGGGACTATGGCTACACCTTC.